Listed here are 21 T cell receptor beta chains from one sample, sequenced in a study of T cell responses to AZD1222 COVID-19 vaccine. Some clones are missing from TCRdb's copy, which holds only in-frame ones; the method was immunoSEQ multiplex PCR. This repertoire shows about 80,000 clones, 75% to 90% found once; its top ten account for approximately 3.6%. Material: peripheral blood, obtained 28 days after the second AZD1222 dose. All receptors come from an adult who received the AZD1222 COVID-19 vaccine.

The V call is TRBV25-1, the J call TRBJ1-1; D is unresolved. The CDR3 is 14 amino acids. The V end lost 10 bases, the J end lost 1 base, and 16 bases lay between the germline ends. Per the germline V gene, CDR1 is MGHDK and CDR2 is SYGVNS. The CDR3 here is CATKDGFSNTEAFF. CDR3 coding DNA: TGTGCCACCAAAGACGGCTTTTCGAACACTGAAGCTTTCTTT.

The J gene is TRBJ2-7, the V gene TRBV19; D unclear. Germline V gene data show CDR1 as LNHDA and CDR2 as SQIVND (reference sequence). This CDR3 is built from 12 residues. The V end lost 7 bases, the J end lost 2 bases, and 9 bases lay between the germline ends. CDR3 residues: CASNGVPYEQYF. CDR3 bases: TGTGCCAGTAACGGAGTCCCCTACGAGCAGTACTTC.

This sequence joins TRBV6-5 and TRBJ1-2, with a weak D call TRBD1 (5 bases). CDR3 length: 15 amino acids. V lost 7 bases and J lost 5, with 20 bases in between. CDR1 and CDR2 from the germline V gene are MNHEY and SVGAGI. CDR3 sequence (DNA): TGTGCCAGCACCCCCCGGGACCACGAGGGGTATGGCTACACCTTC. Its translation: CASTPRDHEGYGYTF.

In DNA form, the CDR3 reads TGTGCCAGCAGCTTATCCCCCAATAATGAGCAGTTCTTC. Amino acids: CASSLSPNNEQFF. This rearrangement joins TRBV7-2 to TRBJ2-1; D is undetermined. This CDR3 contains 13 residues. The ends were cut back, 2 bases at V and 7 bases at J, with 9 bases in the middle. The germline V gene has CDR1 SGHTA and CDR2 FQGNSA.

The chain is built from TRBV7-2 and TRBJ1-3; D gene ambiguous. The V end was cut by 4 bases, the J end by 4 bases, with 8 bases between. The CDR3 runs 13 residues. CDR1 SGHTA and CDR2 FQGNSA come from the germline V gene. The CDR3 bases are TGTGCCAGCAGCTCGCTTGGCGGAAACACCATATATTTT. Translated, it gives CASSSLGGNTIYF.

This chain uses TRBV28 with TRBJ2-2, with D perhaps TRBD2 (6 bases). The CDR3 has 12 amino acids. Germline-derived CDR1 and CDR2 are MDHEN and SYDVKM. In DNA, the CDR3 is TGTGCGAGCCGGGGGTTCGGCGGGGAGCTGTTTTTT. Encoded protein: CASRGFGGELFF.

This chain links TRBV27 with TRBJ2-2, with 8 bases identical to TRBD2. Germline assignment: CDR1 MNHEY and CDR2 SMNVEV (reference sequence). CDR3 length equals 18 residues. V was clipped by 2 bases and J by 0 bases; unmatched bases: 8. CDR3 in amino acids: CASSLNGGLASNTGELFF. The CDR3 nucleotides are TGTGCCAGCAGTTTAAATGGTGGACTAGCTTCGAACACCGGGGAGCTGTTTTTT.

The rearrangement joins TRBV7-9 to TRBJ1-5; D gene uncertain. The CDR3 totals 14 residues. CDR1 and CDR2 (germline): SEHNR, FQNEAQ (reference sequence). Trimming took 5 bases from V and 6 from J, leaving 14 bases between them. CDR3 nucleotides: TGTGCCAGCAGCCCATCTGAGTGGGCTCAGCCCCAGCATTTT. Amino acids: CASSPSEWAQPQHF.

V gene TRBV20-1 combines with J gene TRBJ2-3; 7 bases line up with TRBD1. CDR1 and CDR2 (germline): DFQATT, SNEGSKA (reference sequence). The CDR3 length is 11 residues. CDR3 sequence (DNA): TGCAGGGCAACAGGGGCGGATACGCAGTATTTT. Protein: CRATGADTQYF.

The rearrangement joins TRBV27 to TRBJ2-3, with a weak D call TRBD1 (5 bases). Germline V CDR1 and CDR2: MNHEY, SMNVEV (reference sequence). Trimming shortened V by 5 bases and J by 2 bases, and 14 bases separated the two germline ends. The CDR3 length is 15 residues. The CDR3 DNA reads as TGTGCCAGCAGTCCCCGGACAAGACCCACAGATACGCAGTATTTT. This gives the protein CASSPRTRPTDTQYF.

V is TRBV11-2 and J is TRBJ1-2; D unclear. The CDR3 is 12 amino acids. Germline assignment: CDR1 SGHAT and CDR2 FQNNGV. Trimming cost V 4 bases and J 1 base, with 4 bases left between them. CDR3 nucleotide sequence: TGTGCCAGCAGCTCCAATAACTATGGCTACACCTTC. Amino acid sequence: CASSSNNYGYTF. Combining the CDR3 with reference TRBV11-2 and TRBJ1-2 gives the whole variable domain EAGVAQSPRYKIIEKRQSVAFWCNPISGHATLYWYQQILGQGPKLLIQFQNNGVVDDSQLPKDRFSAERLKGVDSTLKIQPAKLEDSAVYLCASSSNNYGYTFGSGTRLTVV.

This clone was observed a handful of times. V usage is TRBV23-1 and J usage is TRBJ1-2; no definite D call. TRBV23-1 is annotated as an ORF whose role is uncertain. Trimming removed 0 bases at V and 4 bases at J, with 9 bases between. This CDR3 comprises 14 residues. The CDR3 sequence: CASSQSAGLYGYTF. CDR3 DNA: TGCGCCAGCAGTCAATCGGCAGGCCTCTATGGCTACACCTTC.

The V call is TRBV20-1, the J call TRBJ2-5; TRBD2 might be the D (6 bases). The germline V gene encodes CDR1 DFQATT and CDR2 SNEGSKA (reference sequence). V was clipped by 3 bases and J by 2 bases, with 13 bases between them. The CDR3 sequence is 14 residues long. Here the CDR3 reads CSASQSGTQETQYF. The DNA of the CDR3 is TGCAGTGCTAGTCAATCCGGGACTCAAGAGACCCAGTACTTC.

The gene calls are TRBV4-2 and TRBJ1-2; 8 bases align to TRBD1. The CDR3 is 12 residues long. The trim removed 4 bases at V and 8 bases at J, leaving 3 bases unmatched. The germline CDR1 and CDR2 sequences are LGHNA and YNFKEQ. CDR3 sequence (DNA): TGTGCCAGCAGCCCAGGGGGCTGGGGCTACACCTTC. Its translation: CASSPGGWGYTF.

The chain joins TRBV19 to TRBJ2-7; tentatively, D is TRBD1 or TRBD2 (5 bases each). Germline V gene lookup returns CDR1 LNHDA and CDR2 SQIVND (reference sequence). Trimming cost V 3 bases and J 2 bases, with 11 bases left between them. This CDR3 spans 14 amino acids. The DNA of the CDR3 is TGTGCCAGTAGTATCTCCCGGGACCCCTACGAGCAGTACTTC. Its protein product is CASSISRDPYEQYF.

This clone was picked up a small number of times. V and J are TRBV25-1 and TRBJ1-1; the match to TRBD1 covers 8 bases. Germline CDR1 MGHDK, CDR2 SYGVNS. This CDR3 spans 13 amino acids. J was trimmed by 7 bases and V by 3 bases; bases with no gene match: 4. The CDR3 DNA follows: TGTGCCAGCAGTGATCACAGGGGGTATGAAGCTTTCTTT. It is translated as CASSDHRGYEAFF. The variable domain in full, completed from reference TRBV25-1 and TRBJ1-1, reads EADIYQTPRYLVIGTGKKITLECSQTMGHDKMYWYQQDPGMELHLIHYSYGVNSTEKGDLSSESTVSRIRTEHFPLTLESARPSHTSQYLCASSDHRGYEAFFGQGTRLTVV.

CDR3: CASSYSTGTGYSPLHF. As DNA, the CDR3 is TGTGCCAGCAGTTACTCGACCGGGACAGGGTATTCACCCCTCCACTTT. The V gene is TRBV6-6, the J gene TRBJ1-6, with 9 positions matching TRBD1. The CDR3 runs 16 residues. V was clipped by 0 bases and J by 8 bases; unmatched bases: 5. Germline V CDR1 and CDR2: MNHNY, SVGAGI (reference sequence).

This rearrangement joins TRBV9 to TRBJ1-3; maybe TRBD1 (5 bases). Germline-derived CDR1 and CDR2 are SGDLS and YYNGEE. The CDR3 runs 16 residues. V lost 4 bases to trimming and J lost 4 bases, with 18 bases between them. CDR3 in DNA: TGTGCCAGCAGCACCCGGGGGGGAGGAAAAGGAAACACCATATATTTT. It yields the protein CASSTRGGGKGNTIYF.

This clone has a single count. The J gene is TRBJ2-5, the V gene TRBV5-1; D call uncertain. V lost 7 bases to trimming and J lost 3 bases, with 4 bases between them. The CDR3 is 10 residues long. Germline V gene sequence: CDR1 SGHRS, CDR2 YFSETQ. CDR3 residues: CASGEETQYF. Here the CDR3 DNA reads TGCGCCAGCGGAGAAGAGACCCAGTACTTC.

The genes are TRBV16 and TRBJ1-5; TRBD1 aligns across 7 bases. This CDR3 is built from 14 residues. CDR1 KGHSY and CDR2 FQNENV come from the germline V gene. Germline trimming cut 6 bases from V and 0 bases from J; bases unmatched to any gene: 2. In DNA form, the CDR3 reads TGTGCCAGCAGAGACAGGGTTAGCAATCAGCCCCAGCATTTT. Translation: CASRDRVSNQPQHF. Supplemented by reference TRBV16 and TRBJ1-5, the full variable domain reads GEEVAQTPKHLVRGEGQKAKLYCAPIKGHSYVFWYQQVLKNEFKFLISFQNENVFDETGMPKERFSAKCLPNSPCSLEIQATKLEDSAVYFCASRDRVSNQPQHFGDGTRLSIL.

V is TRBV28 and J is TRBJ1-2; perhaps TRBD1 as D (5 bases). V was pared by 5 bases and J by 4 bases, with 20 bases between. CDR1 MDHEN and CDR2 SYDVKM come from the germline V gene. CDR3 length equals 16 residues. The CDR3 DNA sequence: TGTGCCAGCAGTGTCTCCGGGACCGAATCTCTCTATGGCTACACCTTC. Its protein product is CASSVSGTESLYGYTF.